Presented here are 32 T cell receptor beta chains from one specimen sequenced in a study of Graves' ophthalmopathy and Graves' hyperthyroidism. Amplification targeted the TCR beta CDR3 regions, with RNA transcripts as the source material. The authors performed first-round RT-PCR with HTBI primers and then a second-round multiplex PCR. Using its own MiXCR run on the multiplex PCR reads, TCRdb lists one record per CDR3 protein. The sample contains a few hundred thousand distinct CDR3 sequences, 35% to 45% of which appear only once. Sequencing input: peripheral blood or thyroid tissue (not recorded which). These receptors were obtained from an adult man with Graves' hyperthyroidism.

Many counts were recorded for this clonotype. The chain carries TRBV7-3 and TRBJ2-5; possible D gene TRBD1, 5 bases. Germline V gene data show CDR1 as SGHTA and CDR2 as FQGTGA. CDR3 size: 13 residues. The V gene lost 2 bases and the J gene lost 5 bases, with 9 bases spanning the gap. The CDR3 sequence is CASSLSGMETQYF. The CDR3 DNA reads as TGTGCCAGCAGCTTATCAGGGATGGAGACCCAGTACTTC. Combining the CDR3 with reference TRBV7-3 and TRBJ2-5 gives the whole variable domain GAGVSQTPSNKVTEKGKYVELRCDPISGHTALYWYRQSLGQGPEFLIYFQGTGAADDSGLPNDRFFAVRPEGSVSTLKIQRTERGDSAVYLCASSLSGMETQYFGPGTRLLVL.

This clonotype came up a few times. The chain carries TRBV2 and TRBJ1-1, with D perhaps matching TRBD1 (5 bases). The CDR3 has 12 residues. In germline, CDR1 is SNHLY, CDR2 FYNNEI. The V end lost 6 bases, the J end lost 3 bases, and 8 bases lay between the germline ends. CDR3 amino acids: CASRRGYTEAFF. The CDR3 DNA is TGTGCCAGCAGGAGGGGATACACTGAAGCTTTCTTT.

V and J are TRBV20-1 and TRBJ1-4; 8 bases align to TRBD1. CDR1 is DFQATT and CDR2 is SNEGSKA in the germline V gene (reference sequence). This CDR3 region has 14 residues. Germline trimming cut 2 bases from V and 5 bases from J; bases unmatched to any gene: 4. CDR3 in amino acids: CSARKTGENEKLFF. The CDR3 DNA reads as TGCAGTGCTAGAAAGACAGGGGAAAATGAAAAACTGTTTTTT.

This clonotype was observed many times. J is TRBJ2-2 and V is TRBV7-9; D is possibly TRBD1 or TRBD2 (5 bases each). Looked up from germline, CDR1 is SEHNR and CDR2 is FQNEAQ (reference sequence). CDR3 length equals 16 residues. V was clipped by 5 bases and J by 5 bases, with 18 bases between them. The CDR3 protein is CASSPWGTEETGELFF. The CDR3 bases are TGTGCCAGCAGCCCTTGGGGGACGGAGGAGACCGGGGAGCTGTTTTTT.

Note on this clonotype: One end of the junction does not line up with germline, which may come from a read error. CDR3 residues: CSVGDLLGNF. The DNA of the CDR3 is TGCAGCGTCGGGGACTTGCTCGGGAACTTC. This chain links TRBV29-1 with TRBJ2-7, with a weak D call TRBD2 (6 bases). The germline V gene has CDR1 SQVTM and CDR2 ANQGSEA. The CDR3 extends over 10 amino acids.

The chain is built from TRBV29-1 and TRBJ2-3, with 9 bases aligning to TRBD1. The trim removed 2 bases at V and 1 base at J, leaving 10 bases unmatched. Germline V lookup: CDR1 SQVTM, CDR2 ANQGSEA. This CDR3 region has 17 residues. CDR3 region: CSVETWLRTGGTDTQYF. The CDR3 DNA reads TGCAGCGTTGAAACCTGGCTCCGGACAGGGGGCACAGATACGCAGTATTTT.

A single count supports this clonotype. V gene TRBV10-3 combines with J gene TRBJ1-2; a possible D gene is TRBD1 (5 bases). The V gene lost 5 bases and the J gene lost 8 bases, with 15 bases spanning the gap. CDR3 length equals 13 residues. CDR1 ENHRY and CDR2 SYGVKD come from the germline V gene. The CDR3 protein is CAISLGGLSGYTF. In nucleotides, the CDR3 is TGTGCCATCAGTTTGGGGGGATTGTCGGGCTACACCTTC.

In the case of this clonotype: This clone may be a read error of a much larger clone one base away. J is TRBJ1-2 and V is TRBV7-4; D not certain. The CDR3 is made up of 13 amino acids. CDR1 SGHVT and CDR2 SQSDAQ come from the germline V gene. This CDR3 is CGSSPAEIYGYTF. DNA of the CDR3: TGTGGCAGCAGCCCAGCAGAAATCTATGGCTACACCTTC. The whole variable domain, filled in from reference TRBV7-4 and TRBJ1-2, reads GAGVSQSPRYKVAKRGRDVALRCDSISGHVTLYWYRQTLGQGSEVLTYSQSDAQRDKSGRPSGRFSAERPERSVSTLKIQRTEQGDSAVYLCGSSPAEIYGYTFGSGTRLTVV.

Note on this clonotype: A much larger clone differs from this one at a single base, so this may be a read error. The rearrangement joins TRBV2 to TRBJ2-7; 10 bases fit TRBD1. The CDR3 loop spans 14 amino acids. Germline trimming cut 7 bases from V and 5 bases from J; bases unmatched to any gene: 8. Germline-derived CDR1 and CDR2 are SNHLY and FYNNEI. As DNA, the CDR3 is TGTGCCAGCAAAGTGACAGGGGGCGTCGACGAGCAGTACTTC. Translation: CASKVTGGVDEQYF.

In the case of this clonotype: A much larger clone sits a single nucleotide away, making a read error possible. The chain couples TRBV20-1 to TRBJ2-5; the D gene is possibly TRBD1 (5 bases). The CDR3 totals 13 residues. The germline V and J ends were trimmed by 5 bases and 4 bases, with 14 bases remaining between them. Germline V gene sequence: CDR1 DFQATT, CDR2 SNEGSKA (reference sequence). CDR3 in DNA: TGCAGTGCTGGAGCACAGGTATTAGAGACCCAGTACTTC. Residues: CSAGAQVLETQYF.

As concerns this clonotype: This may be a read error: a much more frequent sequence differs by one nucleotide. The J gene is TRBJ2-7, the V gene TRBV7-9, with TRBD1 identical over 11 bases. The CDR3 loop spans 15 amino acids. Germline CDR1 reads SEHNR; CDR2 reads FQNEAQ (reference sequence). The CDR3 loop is CAISRGTGGTYEQYF. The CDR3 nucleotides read TGTGCCATCAGCCGAGGGACAGGGGGAACCTACGAGCAGTACTTC.

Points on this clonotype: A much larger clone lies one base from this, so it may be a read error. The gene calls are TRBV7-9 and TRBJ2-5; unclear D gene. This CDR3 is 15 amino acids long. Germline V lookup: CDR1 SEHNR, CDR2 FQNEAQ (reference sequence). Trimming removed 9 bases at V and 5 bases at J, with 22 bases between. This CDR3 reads CASSDLPRTGETQYF. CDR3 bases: TGTGCCAGTAGTGACCTCCCGCGCACCGGGGAGACCCAGTACTTC.

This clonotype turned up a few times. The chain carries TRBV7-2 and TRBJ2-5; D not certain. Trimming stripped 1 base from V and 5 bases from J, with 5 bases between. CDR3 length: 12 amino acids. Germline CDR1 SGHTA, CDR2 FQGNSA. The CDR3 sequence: CASSLGTETQYF. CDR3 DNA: TGTGCCAGCAGCTTAGGAACGGAGACCCAGTACTTC.

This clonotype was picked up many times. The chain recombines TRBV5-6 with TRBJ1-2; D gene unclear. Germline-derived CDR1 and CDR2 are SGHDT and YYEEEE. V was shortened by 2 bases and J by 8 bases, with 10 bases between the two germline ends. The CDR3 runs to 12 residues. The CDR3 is CASSLKFAGYTF. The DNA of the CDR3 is TGTGCCAGCAGCTTAAAATTCGCGGGCTACACCTTC.

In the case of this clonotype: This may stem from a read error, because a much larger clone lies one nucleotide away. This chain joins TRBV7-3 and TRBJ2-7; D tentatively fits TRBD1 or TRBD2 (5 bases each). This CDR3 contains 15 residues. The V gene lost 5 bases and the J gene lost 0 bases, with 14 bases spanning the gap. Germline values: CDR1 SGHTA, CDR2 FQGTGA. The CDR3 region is CASSDRGLNSYEQYF. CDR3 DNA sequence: TGTGCCAGCAGCGACCGGGGCCTTAACTCCTACGAGCAGTACTTC. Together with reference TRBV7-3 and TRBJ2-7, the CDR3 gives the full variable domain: GAGVSQTPSNKVTEKGKYVELRCDPISGHTALYWYRQSLGQGPEFLIYFQGTGAADDSGLPNDRFFAVRPEGSVSTLKIQRTERGDSAVYLCASSDRGLNSYEQYFGPGTRLTVT.

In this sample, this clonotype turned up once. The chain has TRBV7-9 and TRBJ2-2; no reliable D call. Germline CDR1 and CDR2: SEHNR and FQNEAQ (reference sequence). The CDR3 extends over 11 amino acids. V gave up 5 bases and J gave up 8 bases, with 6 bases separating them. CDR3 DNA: TGTGCCAGCAGCACACAGGGGGAGCTGTTTTTT. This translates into CASSTQGELFF. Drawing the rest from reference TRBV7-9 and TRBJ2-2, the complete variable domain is DTGVSQNPRHKITKRGQNVTFRCDPISEHNRLYWYRQTLGQGPEFLTYFQNEAQLEKSRLLSDRFSAERPKGSFSTLEIQRTEQGDSAMYLCASSTQGELFFGEGSRLTVL.

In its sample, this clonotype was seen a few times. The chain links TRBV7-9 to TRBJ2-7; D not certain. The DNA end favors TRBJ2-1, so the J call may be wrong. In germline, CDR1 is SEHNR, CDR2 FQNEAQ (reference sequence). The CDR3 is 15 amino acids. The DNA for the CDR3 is TGTGCCAGCAGCTCACCGACGGGTATTTACAATGAGCAGTTCTTC. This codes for CASSSPTGIYNEQFF.

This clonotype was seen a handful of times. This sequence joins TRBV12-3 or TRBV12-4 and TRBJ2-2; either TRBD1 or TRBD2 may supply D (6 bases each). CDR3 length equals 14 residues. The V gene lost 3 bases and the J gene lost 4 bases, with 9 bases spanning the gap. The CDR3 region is CASSFEGGTGELFF. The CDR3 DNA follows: TGTGCCAGCAGTTTTGAGGGGGGCACCGGGGAGCTGTTTTTT.

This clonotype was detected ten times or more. CDR3 residues: CASSGSRVGRTGELFF. The CDR3 DNA reads as TGCGCCAGCAGTGGAAGCCGGGTGGGCAGGACCGGGGAGCTGTTTTTT. J is TRBJ2-2 and V is TRBV10-1; no clear D. V was pared by 4 bases and J by 5 bases, with 17 bases between. Germline-derived CDR1 and CDR2 are WNHNN and SYGVQD (reference sequence). This CDR3 comprises 16 residues.

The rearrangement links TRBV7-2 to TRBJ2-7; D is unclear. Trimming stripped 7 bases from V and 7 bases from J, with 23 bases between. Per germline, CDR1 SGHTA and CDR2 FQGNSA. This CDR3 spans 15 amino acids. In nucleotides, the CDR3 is TGTGCCAGCAAGATAGCTCATCGACCGTACAATGAGCAGTACTTC. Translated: CASKIAHRPYNEQYF.

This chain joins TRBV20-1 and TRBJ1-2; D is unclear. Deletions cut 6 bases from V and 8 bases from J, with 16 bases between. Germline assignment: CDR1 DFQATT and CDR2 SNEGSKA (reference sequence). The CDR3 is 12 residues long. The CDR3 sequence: CSAPTGRAGYTF. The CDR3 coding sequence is TGCAGTGCCCCCACGGGGAGGGCGGGCTACACCTTC.

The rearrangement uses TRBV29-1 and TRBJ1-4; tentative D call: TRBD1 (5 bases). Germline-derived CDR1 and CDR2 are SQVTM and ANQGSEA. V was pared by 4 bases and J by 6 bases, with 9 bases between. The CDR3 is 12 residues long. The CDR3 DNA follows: TGCAGCGTTGCAGGGTCGGATGAAAAACTGTTTTTT. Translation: CSVAGSDEKLFF.

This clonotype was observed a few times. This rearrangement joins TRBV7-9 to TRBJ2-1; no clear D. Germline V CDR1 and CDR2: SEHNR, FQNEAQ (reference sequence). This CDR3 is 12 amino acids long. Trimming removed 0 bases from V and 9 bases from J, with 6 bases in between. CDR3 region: CASSLALVEQFF. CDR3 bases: TGTGCCAGCAGCTTAGCGTTGGTTGAGCAGTTCTTC.

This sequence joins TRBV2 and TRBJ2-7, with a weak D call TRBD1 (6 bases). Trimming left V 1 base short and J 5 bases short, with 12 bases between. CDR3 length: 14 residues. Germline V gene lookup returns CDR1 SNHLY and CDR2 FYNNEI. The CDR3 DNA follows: TGTGCCAGCAGTGAAGGTCTAACAGGGAACGAGCAGTACTTC. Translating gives CASSEGLTGNEQYF. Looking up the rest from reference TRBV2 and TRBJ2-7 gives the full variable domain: EPEVTQTPSHQVTQMGQEVILRCVPISNHLYFYWYRQILGQKVEFLVSFYNNEISEKSEIFDDQFSVERPDGSNFTLKIRSTKLEDSAMYFCASSEGLTGNEQYFGPGTRLTVT.

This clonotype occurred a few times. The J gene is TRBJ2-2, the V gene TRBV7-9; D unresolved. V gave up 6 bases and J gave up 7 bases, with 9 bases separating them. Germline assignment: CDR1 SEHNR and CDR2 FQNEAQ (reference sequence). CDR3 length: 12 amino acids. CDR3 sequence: CASSKASGELFF. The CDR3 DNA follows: TGTGCCAGCAGTAAGGCTAGCGGGGAGCTGTTTTTT.

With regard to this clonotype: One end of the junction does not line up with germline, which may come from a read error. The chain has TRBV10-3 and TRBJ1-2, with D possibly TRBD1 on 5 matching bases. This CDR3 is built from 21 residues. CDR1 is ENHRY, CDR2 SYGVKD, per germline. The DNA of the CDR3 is TGTGCCAGCAGTTACGCGTATCCAGCGGACGCGGGGACGCTTAGCGGCTATGGCTACACCTTC. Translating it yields CASSYAYPADAGTLSGYGYTF.

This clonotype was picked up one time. The CDR3 DNA reads TGTGCCAGCAGCGCTTTAACCGGGACAGGGGAGTTTCGGTCCTCCTACGAGCAGTACTTC. It specifies CASSALTGTGEFRSSYEQYF. The chain carries TRBV6-1 and TRBJ2-7, with 10 positions matching TRBD1. From germline, CDR1 is MNHNS and CDR2 SASEGT. The CDR3 extends over 20 amino acids. V lost 6 bases, J lost 0 bases, and 20 bases stayed unmatched.

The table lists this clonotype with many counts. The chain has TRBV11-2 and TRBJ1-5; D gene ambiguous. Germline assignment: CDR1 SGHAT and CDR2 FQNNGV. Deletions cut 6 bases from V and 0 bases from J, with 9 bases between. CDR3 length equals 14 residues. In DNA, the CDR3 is TGTGCCAGCAGTCCTCATAATAGCAATCAGCCCCAGCATTTT. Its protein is CASSPHNSNQPQHF.

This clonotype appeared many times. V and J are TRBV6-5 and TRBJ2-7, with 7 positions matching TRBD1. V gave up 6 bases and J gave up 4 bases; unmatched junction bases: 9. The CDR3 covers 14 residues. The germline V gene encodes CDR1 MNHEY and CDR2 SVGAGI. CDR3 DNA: TGTGCCAGCAGACCAGGGGGACCAGGATACGAGCAGTACTTC. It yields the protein CASRPGGPGYEQYF.

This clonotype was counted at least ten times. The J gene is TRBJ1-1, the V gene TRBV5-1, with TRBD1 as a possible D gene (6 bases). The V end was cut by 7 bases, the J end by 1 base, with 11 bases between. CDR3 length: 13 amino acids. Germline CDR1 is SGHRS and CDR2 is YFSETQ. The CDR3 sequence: CASGDRWNTEAFF. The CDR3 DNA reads TGCGCCAGCGGAGACAGGTGGAACACTGAAGCTTTCTTT.

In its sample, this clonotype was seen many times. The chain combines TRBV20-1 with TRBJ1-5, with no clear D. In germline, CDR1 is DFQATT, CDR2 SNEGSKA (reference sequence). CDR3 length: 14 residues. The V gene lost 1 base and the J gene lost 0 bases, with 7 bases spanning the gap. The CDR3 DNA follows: TGCAGTGCTAGAGGAGCAGGTAGCAATCAGCCCCAGCATTTT. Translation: CSARGAGSNQPQHF.

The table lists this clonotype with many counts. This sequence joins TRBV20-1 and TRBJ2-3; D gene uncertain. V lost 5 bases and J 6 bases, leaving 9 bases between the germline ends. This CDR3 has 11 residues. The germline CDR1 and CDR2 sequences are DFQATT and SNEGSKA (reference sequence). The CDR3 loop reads CSAPNVDTQYF. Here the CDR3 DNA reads TGCAGTGCTCCCAATGTGGATACGCAGTATTTT.